The next 4 T cell receptor beta chains were all read from a single sample in a study of T-cell reconstitution after alpha-beta-depleted transplantation in children. The TCRbeta library was prepared with unique molecular identifiers. TCRdb re-analysed the PCR reads in MiXCR, keeping a single row per CDR3 protein. This table holds about 70,000 distinct CDR3 sequences, approximately 10% found once. The sample in question was PBMCs, obtained before TCRalphabeta/CD19-depleted stem cell transplant. The receptor set was obtained from a boy aged 5-17 years with acute myeloid leukemia, due to receive a stem cell transplant.

This clonotype has ten or more counts. The CDR3: CASSPPGSPLHF. CDR3 coding DNA: TGTGCCAGCAGCCCACCAGGTTCACCCCTCCACTTT. The rearrangement joins TRBV3-1 to TRBJ1-6; D uncertain. Germline loops: CDR1 LGHDT, CDR2 YNNKEL (reference sequence). CDR3 length: 12 amino acids. Trimming cost V 4 bases and J 9 bases, with 7 bases left between them.

This clonotype showed up many times. The V call is TRBV21-1, the J call TRBJ1-5; no DNA check was done on the table's D call, TRBD1. TRBV21-1 is a pseudogene. The CDR3 runs to 19 residues. The chain's CDR3 is CASSKVMRDRASSNQPQHF. The CDR3 DNA is TGTGCCAGCAGCAAAGTAATGCGGGACAGGGCATCGAGTAATCAGCCCCAGCATTTT.

The rearrangement links TRBV12-3 or TRBV12-4 to TRBJ2-1, with 9 bases aligning to TRBD1. This CDR3 is built from 15 residues. Losses at the gene ends were 6 bases for V and 4 bases for J; bases not matched to a gene: 7. As DNA, the CDR3 is TGTGCCAGCAGCGATCCGGGACAGGGATACAATGAGCAGTTCTTC. Protein product: CASSDPGQGYNEQFF.

This clonotype was found many times. The J gene is TRBJ2-1, the V gene TRBV7-9; 10 bases are shared with TRBD2. The CDR3 runs to 15 residues. The ends lost 3 bases at V and 8 bases at J; junction bases unmatched: 7. Germline CDR1 SEHNR, CDR2 FQNEAQ (reference sequence). In nucleotides, the CDR3 is TGTGCCAGCAGCTTCAGCGGGGGGGCCTGGGATGAGCAGTTCTTC. Its protein is CASSFSGGAWDEQFF.